Only one count was recorded for the clone carrying this T cell receptor (beta chain). What it binds is unknown. With 10 bases removed from V and 4 bases from J, the gap between germline ends came to 15 bases. Germline CDR1 and CDR2: LNHDA and SQIVND (reference sequence). The CDR3 has 13 amino acids. This sample is drawn from a study of cytomegalovirus exposure and HLA in healthy donors. Study-wide background: The roughly 670 first-cohort repertoires shared a platform with the roughly 110 validation repertoires, as reported in a later analysis.

Some clones are missing from TCRdb's copy, which holds only in-frame ones; the method was immunoSEQ multiplex PCR. This sample carries more than 70,000 clones, 90% to 97% of them seen once, and the ten largest clones take about 1.5%. Study-wide findings and caveats: Later, an analysis found that TCR clusters from the first cohort tended to co-occur in the roughly 120 validation repertoires. Generally TCR sequences proved uncommon, though certain public TCRs appeared in numerous donors. Cytomegalovirus association was listed for 164 TCR beta chains.

Source material: PBMCs. This chain uses TRBV19 with TRBJ2-3, with a possible D match to TRBD2 (5 bases). The receptor comes from a man between 18 and 35 years old in good health and CMV-seropositive. The CDR3 coding sequence is TGTGCCACGCGGACTCCGGGCGCAGATACGCAGTATTTT. It specifies CATRTPGADTQYF.